This T cell receptor (beta chain) came from a study of PD-L1 blockade in urothelial cancer. Study-wide results and caveats: Blood TCR clonality below the median before treatment was a predictor of better survival.

The CDR3 runs 15 residues. Trimming cost V 5 bases and J 8 bases, with 17 bases left between them. Germline V gene lookup returns CDR1 SGHDT and CDR2 YYEEEE. As concerns this clone: Its matching antigen is unknown.

This table comes from immunoSEQ multiplex PCR, and its TCRdb copy is limited to in-frame clones, with some not included. The sample lists approximately 91,000 clones, approximately 87% occurring once. Specified time point: peripheral blood 6 weeks after treatment start. The receptor comes from a man aged 65 to 79 with urothelial cancer. The rearrangement joins TRBV5-6 to TRBJ1-6, with a weak D call TRBD1 (5 bases). The source was PBMCs, collected around atezolizumab (anti-PD-L1) treatment. The CDR3: CASRLGGTWDSPLHF. The DNA for the CDR3 is TGTGCCAGCAGGCTGGGGGGTACGTGGGATTCACCCCTCCACTTT. The full variable domain, its missing parts supplied by reference TRBV5-6 and TRBJ1-6, is DAGVTQSPTHLIKTRGQQVTLRCSPKSGHDTVSWYQQALGQGPQFIFQYYEEEERQRGNFPDRFSGHQFPNYSSELNVNALLLGDSALYLCASRLGGTWDSPLHFGNGTRLTVT.